One sample yielded the 3 T cell receptor beta chains listed below, sequenced in a study of T cells in Graves' hyperthyroidism and ophthalmopathy. Regions amplified from RNA transcripts were the TCR beta CDR3 regions. The HTBI set primed first-round TCR CDR3 RT-PCR. TCRdb independently ran MiXCR on the multiplex PCR reads; one entry per CDR3 protein. The data contain roughly 400,000 distinct CDR3 sequences, about 15% of them singletons. Sequences were obtained from blood. The receptors come from a woman aged 18-29 years with Graves' hyperthyroidism that later progressed to Graves' ophthalmopathy.

There are many counts of this clonotype. The chain couples TRBV6-1 to TRBJ2-7; D is unclear. V dropped 7 bases and J dropped 0 bases, with 10 bases sitting between them. CDR1 and CDR2 (germline): MNHNS, SASEGT. The CDR3 is made up of 13 amino acids. CDR3 sequence (DNA): TGTGCCAGCACCCAAGCACCCTCCTACGAGCAGTACTTC. Residues: CASTQAPSYEQYF.

This clonotype was counted many times. V is TRBV7-9 and J is TRBJ2-7; 9 nucleotides line up with TRBD2. The CDR3 runs to 16 residues. With 0 bases clipped from V and 0 bases from J, the junction kept 3 bases outside the gene matches. Germline CDR1 reads SEHNR; CDR2 reads FQNEAQ (reference sequence). CDR3 nucleotides: TGTGCCAGCAGCTTAGCGGGTAGCGGGAGCTCCTACGAGCAGTACTTC. Translation: CASSLAGSGSSYEQYF.

This clonotype showed up just a few times. The chain recombines TRBV5-5 with TRBJ2-7, with 9 nucleotides matching TRBD2. The V and J ends lost 7 bases and 4 bases, in that order; junction bases with no gene match: 12. Germline CDR1 reads SGHKS; CDR2 reads YYEKEE (reference sequence). The CDR3 totals 15 residues. The DNA of the CDR3 is TGTGCCAGCTCCGAAGGGGCGGGAGGGGCGTACGAGCAGTACTTC. The encoded protein is CASSEGAGGAYEQYF.